A selection of T cell receptor beta chains follows, all from one sample in a study of cytomegalovirus exposure and HLA in healthy donors. Repertoires were generated with immunoSEQ multiplex PCR, while TCRdb's copy carries only in-frame clones and drops some. The sample consists of 50,000 or so clones, about three quarters of them appearing once. Sequencing was done on a sample of PBMCs. The origin of the receptors is a man aged 18 to 35 in good health and CMV-seronegative. Each CDR3 is given with its conserved first and last residue. The D gene is left open where the match is weak. Only some rows state a clone size, as once, few, many or a class for expanded clones.

.,TRBJ1-2,TRBV29-1,.,TGCTGTCGACAGGACTCCTATGGCTACACCTTC,CCRQDSYGYTF
.,TRBJ1-3,TRBV28,TRBD1,TGTGCCAGCAGTTTACCAACCGGGACAGCCGGAAACACCATATATTTT,CASSLPTGTAGNTIYF
.,TRBJ2-7,TRBV6-5,TRBD1,TGTGCCAGCAGGCGCCCGACAGGGGGTAACGAGCAGTACTTC,CASRRPTGGNEQYF
.,TRBJ2-1,TRBV11-2,TRBD2,TGTGCCAGCAGCTTAGAAGGACTAGCGTCGAGCTCCTACAATGAGCAGTTCTTC,CASSLEGLASSSYNEQFF
.,TRBJ2-1,TRBV7-2,.,TGTGCCAGCAGCATAAAGCGGGAGCAGTTCTTC,CASSIKREQFF
.,TRBJ2-5,TRBV7-2,.,TGTGCCAGCAGCTTAGCGAGACAAGAGACCCAGTACTTC,CASSLARQETQYF
once,TRBJ2-2,TRBV29-1,.,TGCAGCGTTGAACAGGGGCGGAACACCGGGGAGCTGTTTTTT,CSVEQGRNTGELFF
.,TRBJ1-6,TRBV6-1,.,TGTGCCAGCAGTGAAGGACAGAAATTCACCCTCCACTTT,CASSEGQKFTLHF
few,TRBJ1-1,TRBV18,.,TGTGCCAGCTCACCACCAGGACAGCTGAACACTGAAGCTTTCTTT,CASSPPGQLNTEAFF
.,TRBJ1-5,TRBV4-1,.,TGCGCCAGCAGCCAAGAGGGGGGGATCTGGCCCCAGCATTTT,CASSQEGGIWPQHF
.,TRBJ2-2,TRBV11-3,.,TGTGCCAGCAGCCCGGGCGGGGCCGGGGAGCTGTTTTTT,CASSPGGAGELFF
.,TRBJ2-7,TRBV4-2,.,TGTGCCAGCAGCCAAGAGGGGGCGAGCTCCTACGAGCAGTACTTC,CASSQEGASSYEQYF
.,TRBJ2-5,TRBV19,.,TGTGCCAGTAGTATATCCGGGACATTTCAAGAGACCCAGTACTTC,CASSISGTFQETQYF
.,TRBJ1-6,TRBV7-2,.,TGTGCCAGCAGCTTATACCCAATAGACTTCCCTAATTCACCCCTCCACTTT,CASSLYPIDFPNSPLHF
.,TRBJ2-3,TRBV2,.,TGTGCCAGCAGTGTATCGGGAAGAGATACGCAGTATTTT,CASSVSGRDTQYF
.,TRBJ1-2,TRBV5-6,TRBD1,TGTGCCAGCAGGCGACAGGGCCCTACCTATGGCTACACCTTC,CASRRQGPTYGYTF
.,TRBJ2-2,TRBV19,TRBD2,TGTGCCAGTAGTATGGGAGGGGCCGGGGAGCTGTTTTTT,CASSMGGAGELFF
.,TRBJ2-4,TRBV5-1,TRBD2,TGCGCCAGCAGAATGGGCCGCGGGAGGGCCGGGATTGAAAACATTCAGTACTTC,CASRMGRGRAGIENIQYF
.,TRBJ1-5,TRBV28,.,TGTGCCAGCAGGATCAGGGGTGTCAGCAATCAGCCCCAGCATTTT,CASRIRGVSNQPQHF
.,TRBJ1-3,TRBV5-1,.,TGCGCCAGCAGCCCTGACGGCGGCCTTGGAAACACCATATATTTT,CASSPDGGLGNTIYF
.,TRBJ2-5,TRBV6-1,.,TGTGCCAGCAGTTTGGTAGCGGTGGAGACCCAGTACTTC,CASSLVAVETQYF
few,TRBJ1-2,TRBV30,.,TGTGCCTGGACTTCCACGGGGGATATCCATGGCTACACCTTC,CAWTSTGDIHGYTF
.,TRBJ2-7,TRBV19,.,TGTGCCAGTAAGCCCCGCGGTACCTACGAGCAGTACTTC,CASKPRGTYEQYF
.,TRBJ2-2,TRBV5-4,TRBD2,TGTGCCAGCAGCTTGGCCGAGCTAGCGGGGGGGTCAGGGGAGCTGTTTTTT,CASSLAELAGGSGELFF
.,TRBJ2-4,TRBV27,.,TGTGCCAGCAGTCAGGCGGGAACCCAGTACTTC,CASSQAGTQYF
medium-sized,TRBJ1-3,TRBV6-1,.,TGTGCCAGCAGGCTGAGGGATAGCTCTGGAAACACCATATATTTT,CASRLRDSSGNTIYF
.,TRBJ2-3,TRBV10-1,.,TGCGCCAGCAGTGAGTCGAAATTCTTGGGCAGAACCACAGATACGCAGTATTTT,CASSESKFLGRTTDTQYF
.,TRBJ2-7,TRBV13,TRBD2,TGTGCCAGCAGCTCGGGACTAGCTGACCACGAGCAGTACTTC,CASSSGLADHEQYF
.,TRBJ2-2,TRBV29-1,.,TGCAGCGTTGTATCACAGGGGAACACCGGGGAGCTGTTTTTT,CSVVSQGNTGELFF
once,TRBJ2-2,TRBV11-2,TRBD2,TGTGCCAGCACCGGGAGGGGAACCACCGGGGAGCTGTTTTTT,CASTGRGTTGELFF
.,TRBJ1-1,TRBV19,.,TGTGCCAGTAGTATTCAGGGGCAGAACACTGAAGCTTTCTTT,CASSIQGQNTEAFF
.,TRBJ2-5,TRBV15,TRBD2,TGTGCCACCAGCCGCGGGGGAAATGAAGAGACCCAGTACTTC,CATSRGGNEETQYF
.,TRBJ2-7,TRBV2,TRBD2,TGTGCCAGCCGGGCTAGCGGGAGCTCCTACGAGCAGTACTTC,CASRASGSSYEQYF
.,TRBJ2-2,TRBV25-1,TRBD1,TGTGCCAGCAGGAGGACAGGGCTCACCGGGGAGCTGTTTTTT,CASRRTGLTGELFF
.,TRBJ2-1,TRBV7-2,TRBD2,TGTGCCAGCAGCTTAGCAAACGGGGGGGCCCTCGCGGAGAGGTTCTTC,CASSLANGGALAERFF
.,TRBJ2-5,TRBV5-1,.,TGCGCCAGCAGCCCGCAAAACGGGGAGACCCAGTACTTC,CASSPQNGETQYF
.,TRBJ1-1,TRBV28,TRBD1,TGTGCCAGCGGGACAGGGGCTTTGAACACTGAAGCTTTCTTT,CASGTGALNTEAFF
once,TRBJ2-5,TRBV10-3,TRBD1,TGTGCCATCAGTCCGGACAGGATTACCCAGTACTTC,CAISPDRITQYF
.,TRBJ1-2,TRBV7-9,.,TGTGCCAGCAGCCGCGGGACGGACTATGGCTACACCTTC,CASSRGTDYGYTF
.,TRBJ2-6,TRBV10-3,TRBD1,TGTGCCATCAGTGACCTCACCGGGACAGGGACTGGGGCCAACGTCCTGACTTTC,CAISDLTGTGTGANVLTF
.,TRBJ2-7,TRBV5-4,TRBD2,TGTGCCAGCAGCTCGGCGGGACTAGCGGGAGGGCTAAAGTTCGAGCAGTACTTC,CASSSAGLAGGLKFEQYF
.,TRBJ2-3,TRBV13,TRBD2,TGTGCCAGCAGCAAACTAGCGTTTAGCACAGATACGCAGTATTTT,CASSKLAFSTDTQYF
.,TRBJ2-1,TRBV5-1,.,TGCGCCAACAGCGTTAAACTAGCCTACAATGAGCAGTTCTTC,CANSVKLAYNEQFF
.,TRBJ1-1,TRBV7-9,TRBD1,TGTGCCAGCAGCTTCTCAGACGAGGGGGCTGCCACTGAAGCTTTCTTT,CASSFSDEGAATEAFF
.,TRBJ1-1,TRBV19,TRBD1,TGTGCCAGTAGTAAAGGGGAGACAGGGCGCACTGAAGCTTTCTTT,CASSKGETGRTEAFF
few,TRBJ2-7,TRBV28,TRBD2,TGTGCCAGCACCCGCGGGAGGGGCTACGAGCAGTACTTC,CASTRGRGYEQYF
few,TRBJ1-6,TRBV29-1,TRBD1,TGCAGCGTCGGACAGGGGGGAAATTCACCCCTCCACTTT,CSVGQGGNSPLHF
few,TRBJ2-7,TRBV30,TRBD1,TGTGCCTGGACGTTCGGACAGGCCTACGAGCAGTACTTC,CAWTFGQAYEQYF
.,TRBJ2-7,TRBV6-5,.,TGTGCCAGCAGCCCCAGGGAAGGGGTCTACGAGCAGTACTTC,CASSPREGVYEQYF
.,TRBJ2-3,TRBV6-4,TRBD2,TGTGCCAGCAGCGCGGCGGGACTAGCGGGAGGAATCTCTAGCACAGATACGCAGTATTTT,CASSAAGLAGGISSTDTQYF
once,TRBJ2-4,TRBV10-3,TRBD2,TGTGCCATCGGACTAGACCTAGCCAAAAACATTCAGTACTTC,CAIGLDLAKNIQYF